The clone carrying this TCR beta chain was detected only a few times. The data are from a study of OX40 agonist ivuxolimab in advanced cancers. TCRdb keeps only in-frame clones here, not all; method: immunoSEQ multiplex PCR. The table lists around 53,000 clones, about 88% of them singletons. V was shortened by 0 bases and J by 5 bases, with 4 bases between the two germline ends. This CDR3 has 12 amino acids. CDR1 and CDR2 (germline): MNHNS, SASEGT. The chain links TRBV6-1 to TRBJ2-5; the D is unclear. Sequencing was performed on CD4+ or CD8+ T cells sorted from blood, taken in a trial of the OX40 agonist ivuxolimab. The receptor was isolated from an adult with an advanced solid tumor such as melanoma, head and neck, liver or kidney cancer. The CDR3 DNA follows: TGTGCCAGCAGTGAAGCGAGGGAGACCCAGTACTTC. Its translation is CASSEARETQYF.